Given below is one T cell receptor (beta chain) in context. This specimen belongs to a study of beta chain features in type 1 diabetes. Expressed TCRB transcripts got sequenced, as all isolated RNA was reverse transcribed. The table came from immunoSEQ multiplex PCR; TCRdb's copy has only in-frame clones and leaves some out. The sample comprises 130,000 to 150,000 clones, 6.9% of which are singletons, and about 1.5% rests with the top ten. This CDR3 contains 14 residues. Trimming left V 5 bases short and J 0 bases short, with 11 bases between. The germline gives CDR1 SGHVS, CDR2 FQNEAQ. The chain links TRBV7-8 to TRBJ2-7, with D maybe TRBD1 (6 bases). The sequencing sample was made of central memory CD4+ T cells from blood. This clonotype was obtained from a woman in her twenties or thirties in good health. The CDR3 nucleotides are TGTGCCAGCAGCATCGGACAGAGCTCCTACGAGCAGTACTTC. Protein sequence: CASSIGQSSYEQYF.